The rows below give T cell receptor beta chains drawn from one sample of a study of beta chain features in type 1 diabetes. Sequencing was performed with immunoSEQ multiplex PCR; in TCRdb, only in-frame clones are kept and a portion is missing. Of about 350,000 clones in the sample, around 20% are singletons; the top ten hold 0.044%. Sequenced: naive CD4+ T cells from blood. All receptors derive from a woman aged 18-29 years in good health. The CDR3 runs from the conserved cysteine through the conserved F or W. The D gene is left open where the match is weak. Only part of the rows carry a size: once, few, many, or a class if the clone is expanded.

J gene	clone size	V gene	D gene	CDR3 protein	CDR3 DNA
TRBJ2-7	few	TRBV10-3	TRBD1	CATLEQGATGEQYF	TGTGCCACACTAGAACAGGGGGCGACGGGCGAGCAGTACTTC
TRBJ1-2	NA	TRBV5-1	NA	CASSPDGGSGYTF	TGCGCCAGCAGCCCGGATGGAGGTAGTGGCTACACCTTC
TRBJ2-1	few	TRBV12-5	NA	CASGWVGYNEQFF	TGTGCTAGTGGTTGGGTCGGGTACAATGAGCAGTTCTTC
TRBJ2-1	few	TRBV28	TRBD1	CASSPGTGWYNEQFF	TGTGCCAGCAGTCCCGGGACAGGCTGGTACAATGAGCAGTTCTTC
TRBJ2-3	once	TRBV5-1	NA	CASSRNRDISTDTQYF	TGCGCCAGCAGTCGAAACAGGGATATTAGCACAGATACGCAGTATTTT
TRBJ1-2	NA	TRBV27	TRBD1	CASSPHGQGVYGYTF	TGTGCCAGCAGTCCTCACGGACAGGGTGTCTATGGCTACACCTTC
TRBJ2-2	NA	TRBV7-7	NA	CASSELAGSNTGELFF	TGTGCTAGCAGCGAGTTGGCCGGGTCGAACACCGGGGAGCTGTTTTTT
TRBJ1-5	NA	TRBV30	NA	CAWSAGRGSNQPQHF	TGTGCCTGGAGTGCCGGGAGGGGGAGCAATCAGCCCCAGCATTTT
TRBJ2-4	NA	TRBV5-1	TRBD1	CASSFDRENIQYF	TGCGCCAGCAGCTTCGACAGGGAAAACATTCAGTACTTC
TRBJ1-1	few	TRBV30	NA	CAWKGRQGAFF	TGTGCCTGGAAGGGGCGTCAAGGGGCTTTCTTT
TRBJ1-6	few	TRBV9	TRBD1	CASSVRRDRGSPLHF	TGTGCCAGCAGCGTTCGGCGGGACAGGGGCTCACCCCTCCACTTT
TRBJ1-1	NA	TRBV7-2	NA	CASSLKGGSTEAFF	TGTGCCAGCAGCTTAAAGGGAGGATCCACTGAAGCTTTCTTT
TRBJ2-1	NA	TRBV27	TRBD2	CASSLSFTGGREQFF	TGTGCCAGCAGTTTAAGCTTCACGGGGGGGCGCGAGCAGTTCTTC
TRBJ2-7	NA	TRBV15	TRBD1	CATSRDTGGDEQYF	TGTGCCACCAGCAGAGACACAGGGGGAGACGAGCAGTACTTC
TRBJ2-1	NA	TRBV5-1	TRBD2	CASSLGTSSNEQFF	TGCGCCAGCAGCTTGGGGACTAGTTCCAATGAGCAGTTCTTC
TRBJ2-7	few	TRBV5-6	NA	CASSGQAYEQYF	TGTGCCAGCAGTGGACAAGCCTACGAGCAGTACTTC
TRBJ2-1	few	TRBV2	NA	CASSSPGRGEQFF	TGTGCCAGCAGTTCCCCGGGCCGCGGGGAGCAGTTCTTC
TRBJ2-1	few	TRBV7-2	NA	CASSLAGGPNNEQFF	TGTGCCAGCAGCTTAGCGGGGGGGCCGAACAATGAGCAGTTCTTC
TRBJ1-1	NA	TRBV5-1	NA	CASSWGHKNTEAFF	TGCGCCAGCAGCTGGGGACACAAGAACACTGAAGCTTTCTTT
TRBJ2-7	NA	TRBV5-6	TRBD2	CASSPTGSGGAYEQYF	TGTGCCAGCAGCCCCACGGGCAGCGGGGGGGCCTACGAGCAGTACTTC
TRBJ2-5	once	TRBV5-1	NA	CASSTDPGTETQYF	TGCGCCAGCAGCACGGACCCGGGAACGGAGACCCAGTACTTC
TRBJ1-1	NA	TRBV20-1	TRBD1	CSARGQAEAFF	TGCAGTGCTCGCGGACAGGCTGAAGCTTTCTTT
TRBJ2-3	NA	TRBV7-3	TRBD1	CASSFRGTAPDTQYF	TGTGCCAGCAGCTTTAGGGGGACAGCGCCAGATACGCAGTATTTT
TRBJ2-1	few	TRBV28	NA	CASSFRATGVRNEQFF	TGTGCCAGCAGTTTTAGGGCTACGGGAGTTAGGAATGAGCAGTTCTTC
TRBJ2-2	NA	TRBV4-1	TRBD1	CASSRTGMGTGELFF	TGCGCCAGCAGCCGGACAGGGATGGGGACCGGGGAGCTGTTTTTT
TRBJ1-1	few	TRBV18	TRBD1	CASSSDRATEAFF	TGTGCCAGCTCATCGGACAGGGCCACTGAAGCTTTCTTT
TRBJ2-7	NA	TRBV30	NA	CAWSVPGSYEQYF	TGTGCCTGGAGTGTCCCGGGATCCTACGAGCAGTACTTC
TRBJ2-6	few	TRBV11-2	TRBD2	CASSSTGGGRRGANVLTF	TGTGCCAGCAGCTCCACCGGGGGGGGGCGACGTGGGGCCAACGTCCTGACTTTC
TRBJ2-3	NA	TRBV29-1	TRBD2	CSVVGGGLAVTDTQYF	TGCAGCGTTGTGGGTGGAGGACTAGCGGTTACAGATACGCAGTATTTT
TRBJ2-6	few	TRBV2	NA	CAIGSGGANVLTF	TGTGCCATTGGCTCGGGTGGGGCCAACGTCCTGACTTTC
TRBJ2-3	NA	TRBV2	NA	CASSSGLAGGTDTQYF	TGTGCCAGCAGTAGTGGGCTCGCCGGCGGCACAGATACGCAGTATTTT
TRBJ1-6	NA	TRBV6-5	NA	CASSYQDRDNSPLHF	TGTGCCAGCAGTTACCAGGACAGAGATAATTCACCCCTCCACTTT
TRBJ1-2	NA	TRBV29-1	NA	CSVEQGIYTF	TGCAGCGTTGAACAGGGGATTTACACCTTC
TRBJ2-3	few	TRBV5-1	NA	CASSLYSTADTQYF	TGCGCCAGCAGCTTGTATAGTACCGCAGATACGCAGTATTTT
TRBJ2-7	NA	TRBV5-1	TRBD2	CASSLDIAGGPDEQYF	TGCGCCAGCAGCTTGGATATAGCGGGAGGGCCGGACGAGCAGTACTTC
TRBJ2-2	few	TRBV7-6	TRBD2	CASSLWGGNTGELFF	TGTGCCAGCAGCTTATGGGGGGGGAACACCGGGGAGCTGTTTTTT
TRBJ1-1	NA	TRBV9	TRBD1	CASSVVTGGITEAFF	TGTGCCAGCAGCGTGGTGACAGGGGGCATCACTGAAGCTTTCTTT
TRBJ1-6	few	TRBV13	NA	CASSLGAGQSPLHF	TGTGCCAGCAGCTTAGGGGCAGGGCAGTCACCCCTCCACTTT
TRBJ1-3	NA	TRBV7-2	NA	CASSVGGAGGNTIYF	TGTGCCAGCAGTGTAGGGGGGGCGGGTGGAAACACCATATATTTT